What follows describes a single T cell receptor beta chain. What it binds is not known. The sample, blood from the first hyperthyroidism diagnosis, precedes any ophthalmopathy symptoms. In germline, CDR1 is SNHLY, CDR2 FYNNEI. V gave up 4 bases and J gave up 0 bases; unmatched junction bases: 1. The CDR3 is made up of 15 amino acids. RNA transcripts provided the source from which TCR beta CDR3 regions were amplified. In the first-round RT-PCR of the TCR CDR3, the HTBI primer set was used. Each CDR3 protein gets one entry after TCRdb re-called the multiplex PCR reads with MiXCR. Among about 300,000 distinct CDR3 sequences, less than 15% were seen once, and the ten largest hold roughly 7.5%. The data stem from a study of T cells in Graves' hyperthyroidism and ophthalmopathy. Study conclusions and caveats: Researchers found most expanded thyroid clonotypes above 0.001 in blood as well.

The specimen sequenced was blood. The sequence was obtained from a woman younger than 45 with Graves' hyperthyroidism that later progressed to Graves' ophthalmopathy. This chain joins TRBV2 and TRBJ2-7; 12 nucleotides align to TRBD2. The CDR3 region has the DNA TGTGCCAGCAGTGGACTAGCGGGAGCCTCCTACGAGCAGTACTTC. It encodes CASSGLAGASYEQYF.